Listed here are 17 T cell receptor beta chains from one sample, sequenced in a study of T cells in Graves' hyperthyroidism and ophthalmopathy. Amplification of TCR beta CDR3 regions used RNA as the template. The HTBI set primed first-round TCR CDR3 RT-PCR. TCRdb reanalysed the multiplex PCR reads using MiXCR and keeps one entry per CDR3 protein. The table lists almost 500,000 distinct CDR3 sequences, about 20% of them singletons. Sequenced input: blood. These receptors all come from a woman aged 70-85 years with Graves' ophthalmopathy.

This clonotype showed up just a few times. The gene calls are TRBV5-1 and TRBJ2-1, with 7 bases identical to TRBD2. After removal of 0 bases from V and 8 bases from J, the junction contained 14 bases not matched to a gene. In germline, CDR1 is SGHRS, CDR2 YFSETQ. The CDR3 covers 17 residues. The CDR3 loop reads CASSLEVAGPMIDEQFF. In DNA form, the CDR3 reads TGCGCCAGCAGCTTGGAGGTAGCGGGCCCTATGATCGATGAGCAGTTCTTC.

The V and J genes are TRBV10-1 and TRBJ2-1, with 8 nucleotides matching TRBD2. Germline V gives CDR1 WNHNN, CDR2 SYGVQD (reference sequence). The CDR3 contains 14 residues. Germline trimming cut 3 bases from V and 9 bases from J; bases unmatched to any gene: 7. CDR3 region: CASSDTSGGGEQFF. The DNA of the CDR3 is TGCGCCAGCAGTGATACTTCGGGAGGGGGTGAGCAGTTCTTC.

In its sample, this clonotype was seen many times. This chain links TRBV12-3 or TRBV12-4 with TRBJ1-1, with D hard to call. The V gene lost 5 bases and the J gene lost 3 bases, with 7 bases spanning the gap. The CDR3 loop spans 12 amino acids. The CDR3 DNA reads TGTGCCAGCAGTCCAGGTTACACTGAAGCTTTCTTT. As protein: CASSPGYTEAFF.

This chain joins TRBV9 and TRBJ2-7; the match to TRBD2 covers 8 bases. Germline lookup yields CDR1 SGDLS and CDR2 YYNGEE. J was trimmed by 5 bases and V by 3 bases; bases with no gene match: 10. The CDR3 totals 15 residues. CDR3 region: CASSEGSSGSHEQYF. CDR3 nucleotides: TGTGCCAGCAGCGAGGGGTCCAGCGGGAGCCACGAGCAGTACTTC.

The chain combines TRBV10-3 with TRBJ2-3, with D possibly being TRBD1 or TRBD2 (5 bases each). The germline gives CDR1 ENHRY, CDR2 SYGVKD. V lost 11 bases and J 0 bases, leaving 12 bases between the germline ends. This CDR3 has 13 amino acids. The CDR3: CAAREYSTDTQYF. The DNA of the CDR3 is TGTGCCGCCAGGGAGTACAGCACAGATACGCAGTATTTT.

This clonotype has a handful of counts. V gene TRBV6-1 combines with J gene TRBJ2-2; 11 bases agree with TRBD1. Per the germline V gene, CDR1 is MNHNS and CDR2 is SASEGT. The CDR3 has 16 amino acids. V lost 6 bases and J lost 2; bases outside the gene matches: 5. The CDR3, as DNA: TGTGCCAGCAGCAAAGGGACAGGGGGTAACACCGGGGAGCTGTTTTTT. As protein: CASSKGTGGNTGELFF.

V is TRBV3-1 and J is TRBJ1-2; D is possibly TRBD1 (5 bases). Per the germline V gene, CDR1 is LGHDT and CDR2 is YNNKEL (reference sequence). The CDR3 runs 13 residues. With 6 bases removed from V and 8 bases from J, the gap between germline ends came to 16 bases. CDR3 sequence (DNA): TGTGCCAGCAGACAATTCCAGGGTGTCGGCTACACCTTC. It codes for CASRQFQGVGYTF. The variable domain in full, with the rest retrieved from reference TRBV3-1 and TRBJ1-2, is DTAVSQTPKYLVTQMGNDKSIKCEQNLGHDTMYWYKQDSKKFLKIMFSYNNKELIINETVPNRFSPKSPDKAHLNLHINSLELGDSAVYFCASRQFQGVGYTFGSGTRLTVV.

Comments on this clonotype: It is likely a read error, because the conserved phenylalanine at the end of the CDR3 is missing. The chain links TRBV6-2 or TRBV6-3 to TRBJ2-7; weak D call: TRBD1 (5 bases). The CDR3 totals 13 residues. Between the trimmed V and J ends, which lost 7 bases and 1 base, there was a span of 11 bases. The germline CDR1 and CDR2 sequences are MNHEY and SVGEGT. Here the CDR3 DNA reads TGTGCCAGCACCCCAGGGCGGTCCTACGAGCAGTACTCC. The encoded protein is CASTPGRSYEQYS.

This clonotype has a handful of counts. The rearrangement links TRBV29-1 to TRBJ2-3, with D possibly called TRBD1 or TRBD2 (5 bases each). CDR1 and CDR2 (germline): SQVTM, ANQGSEA. Trimming took 6 bases from V and 2 from J, leaving 12 bases between them. The length of the CDR3 is 13 residues. The DNA of the CDR3 is TGCAGCGTGACGGGACCTTACACAGATACGCAGTATTTT. Protein: CSVTGPYTDTQYF.

This clonotype was counted at least ten times. The chain uses TRBV2 and TRBJ2-5, with 9 bases lining up with TRBD2. This CDR3 region has 15 residues. V gave up 4 bases and J gave up 1 base; unmatched junction bases: 4. Per the germline V gene, CDR1 is SNHLY and CDR2 is FYNNEI. This CDR3 is CASSAASGIQETQYF. The CDR3 DNA follows: TGTGCCAGCAGTGCAGCTAGCGGGATCCAAGAGACCCAGTACTTC.

The chain combines TRBV29-1 with TRBJ2-3; D gene ambiguous. In germline, CDR1 is SQVTM, CDR2 ANQGSEA. Trimming took off 6 bases at V and 7 bases at J, with 11 bases between the two ends. The CDR3 has 11 amino acids. CDR3 DNA sequence: TGCAGCGTAGAGGACGTTAATACGCAGTATTTT. This encodes CSVEDVNTQYF.

The rearrangement uses TRBV5-1 and TRBJ1-6, with 9 bases identical to TRBD1. The germline V gene has CDR1 SGHRS and CDR2 YFSETQ. The CDR3 consists of 16 residues. V lost 0 bases and J lost 9; bases outside the gene matches: 7. The CDR3 loop is CASSLAMGQGGSPLHF. CDR3 coding DNA: TGCGCCAGCAGCTTGGCTATGGGACAGGGAGGTTCACCCCTCCACTTT.

The V and J genes are TRBV24-1 and TRBJ1-5; unclear D gene. Germline values: CDR1 KGHDR, CDR2 SFDVKD. The CDR3 sequence is 14 residues long. V was cut by 5 bases and J by 0 bases, with 7 bases left in between. CDR3 in DNA: TGTGCCACCAGTGCGGTTTATAGCAATCAGCCCCAGCATTTT. The encoded protein is CATSAVYSNQPQHF.

The chain recombines TRBV30 with TRBJ1-4; perhaps TRBD1 as D (5 bases). Germline V CDR1 and CDR2: GTSNPN, SVGIG (reference sequence). V dropped 3 bases and J dropped 7 bases, with 9 bases sitting between them. The CDR3 runs to 12 residues. The CDR3 sequence is CAWSRVSEKLFF. CDR3 nucleotides: TGTGCCTGGAGCAGGGTTAGTGAAAAACTGTTTTTT.

This clonotype came up many times. The V call is TRBV5-1, the J call TRBJ2-1; 7 bases match TRBD2. Germline values: CDR1 SGHRS, CDR2 YFSETQ. J gave up 0 bases and V 5 bases, and 2 bases lay outside the gene matches. CDR3 length: 14 residues. CDR3 loop: CASSAGVSYNEQFF. CDR3 coding DNA: TGCGCCAGCAGTGCGGGAGTCTCCTACAATGAGCAGTTCTTC.

This chain joins TRBV3-1 and TRBJ2-7; TRBD2 aligns across 9 bases. The CDR3 is 16 residues long. V shed 0 bases, J shed 9 bases, and the junction held 12 bases outside the gene matches. Germline CDR1 is LGHDT and CDR2 is YNNKEL (reference sequence). This chain's CDR3 is CASSQEGETSGLGQYF. CDR3 sequence (DNA): TGTGCCAGCAGCCAAGAGGGGGAGACTAGCGGTCTTGGGCAGTACTTC.

A few counts support this clonotype. The chain is built from TRBV3-1 and TRBJ2-2, with 11 bases that match TRBD2. Germline CDR1 LGHDT, CDR2 YNNKEL (reference sequence). The CDR3 has 14 amino acids. V gave up 7 bases and J gave up 7 bases; unmatched junction bases: 5. Here the CDR3 reads CASITSGSVGELFF. CDR3 bases: TGTGCCAGCATTACTAGCGGGAGTGTCGGGGAGCTGTTTTTT.